Each of the 9 T cell receptor beta chains below was sequenced from the same sample in a study of neoadjuvant anti-PD-1 for oral cavity cancer. Libraries were prepared by immunoSEQ multiplex PCR; TCRdb keeps only in-frame clonotypes and omits some of them. The sample consists of tens of thousands of clones, around 80% of them appearing once. The sequencing used PBMCs, collected before nivolumab (anti-PD-1) treatment. Receptor source: a person aged 35-79 years with oral cavity squamous cell carcinoma.

The chain has TRBV4-1 and TRBJ2-4; D possibly corresponds to TRBD2 (6 bases). Germline V gene data show CDR1 as MGHRA and CDR2 as YSYEKL. The V end was cut by 1 base, the J end by 5 bases, with 12 bases between. CDR3 length: 15 amino acids. CDR3 bases: TGCGCCAGCAGCCAAGTGGAGCGGGTTGAAAACATTCAGTACTTC. Translation: CASSQVERVENIQYF.

The chain couples TRBV7-9 to TRBJ1-5; D remains ambiguous. The CDR3 runs to 14 residues. V was pared by 5 bases and J by 5 bases, with 13 bases between. The germline gives CDR1 SEHNR, CDR2 FQNEAQ (reference sequence). The CDR3 sequence: CASSAVGLDQPQHF. DNA of the CDR3: TGTGCCAGCAGCGCAGTGGGGTTGGATCAGCCCCAGCATTTT.

The DNA of the CDR3 is TGTGCCAGCAAACGGGACCCGAGCAATCAGCCCCAGCATTTT. As protein: CASKRDPSNQPQHF. The chain couples TRBV6-5 to TRBJ1-5; D perhaps matches TRBD1 (5 bases). This CDR3 comprises 14 residues. CDR1 MNHEY and CDR2 SVGAGI come from the germline V gene. Trimming left V 7 bases short and J 1 base short, with 11 bases between.

In its sample, this clone was seen a few times. This chain links TRBV19 with TRBJ2-7, with TRBD1 as a possible D gene (5 bases). This CDR3 has 15 residues. The V gene's germline CDR1 is LNHDA and CDR2 SQIVND (reference sequence). The V end lost 8 bases, the J end lost 1 base, and 18 bases lay between the germline ends. Here the CDR3 DNA reads TGTGCCAGTCCCACCACCCCGGACAAGTCCTACGAGCAGTACTTC. Amino acids: CASPTTPDKSYEQYF. Using reference TRBV19 and TRBJ2-7 for the parts outside the CDR3, the full variable domain is DGGITQSPKYLFRKEGQNVTLSCEQNLNHDAMYWYRQDPGQGLRLIYYSQIVNDFQKGDIAEGYSVSREKKESFPLTVTSAQKNPTAFYLCASPTTPDKSYEQYFGPGTRLTVT.

The chain employs TRBV6-1 and TRBJ1-2; 7 bases align to TRBD1. The CDR3 has 16 residues. V was clipped by 0 bases and J by 4 bases; unmatched bases: 8. Germline V gives CDR1 MNHNS, CDR2 SASEGT. CDR3 amino acids: CASSEARRTGFYGYTF. The CDR3 DNA is TGTGCCAGCAGTGAAGCGCGTAGGACAGGCTTCTATGGCTACACCTTC.

This chain connects TRBV6-4 to TRBJ2-7; D unresolved. Trimming stripped 2 bases from V and 3 bases from J, with 5 bases between. Germline assignment: CDR1 MRHNA and CDR2 SNTAGT. CDR3 length equals 12 residues. The CDR3 sequence: CASSDALYEQYF. The CDR3 nucleotides are TGTGCCAGCAGTGACGCGCTCTACGAGCAGTACTTC.

The chain joins TRBV6-5 to TRBJ1-4, with 7 bases lining up with TRBD1. Germline trimming cut 2 bases from V and 5 bases from J; bases unmatched to any gene: 2. The germline CDR1 and CDR2 sequences are MNHEY and SVGAGI. The CDR3 is 14 residues long. The CDR3 protein is CASSYRGQNEKLFF. CDR3 bases: TGTGCCAGCAGTTACAGGGGACAGAATGAAAAACTGTTTTTT.

The genes are TRBV4-1 and TRBJ2-1; 7 bases match TRBD2. The length of the CDR3 is 17 residues. Germline lookup yields CDR1 MGHRA and CDR2 YSYEKL. J gave up 0 bases and V 3 bases, and 8 bases lay outside the gene matches. The CDR3 sequence is CASSHPRRESSYNEQFF. The CDR3 DNA reads as TGCGCCAGCAGCCACCCTCGGCGGGAGAGCTCCTACAATGAGCAGTTCTTC.

This clone ranks as medium-sized (0.01 to 0.1%). The rearrangement links TRBV19 to TRBJ2-7, with TRBD1 identical over 7 bases. The germline CDR1 and CDR2 sequences are LNHDA and SQIVND (reference sequence). V lost 3 bases and J lost 9; bases outside the gene matches: 11. CDR3 length: 14 residues. DNA of the CDR3: TGTGCCAGTAGTATCCCCGGGACAGCCATCGGGCAGTACTTC. It translates to CASSIPGTAIGQYF.